A selection of T cell receptor beta chains follows, all from one sample in a study of blood T cell repertoires in COVID-19. This table comes from immunoSEQ multiplex PCR, and its TCRdb copy is limited to in-frame clones, with some not included. The repertoire holds tens of thousands of clones, with 75% to 85% as singletons. The sequenced sample consisted of peripheral blood. The receptors derive from a woman older than 75 with acute or convalescent COVID-19. The CDR3 runs from the conserved cysteine through the conserved F or W. A D gene is named only where the DNA matches it firmly. The size of a clone is reported for some rows only, either as once, few or many, or as a class for expanded clones.

NA	TRBV7-6	TRBD1	TRBJ1-2	CASSPGQGDYGYTF	TGTGCCAGCAGCCCAGGACAGGGGGACTATGGCTACACCTTC
NA	TRBV6-5	TRBD2	TRBJ2-3	CASRLTSGRSDTQYF	TGTGCCAGCAGGCTGACTAGCGGGAGGTCAGATACGCAGTATTTT
NA	TRBV18	NA	TRBJ2-5	CASSPSSQETQYF	TGTGCCAGCTCACCATCCAGCCAAGAGACCCAGTACTTC
NA	TRBV5-1	NA	TRBJ2-3	CASSLALSSAKDTQYF	TGCGCCAGCAGCTTGGCTTTGTCTAGCGCTAAAGATACGCAGTATTTT
NA	TRBV19	NA	TRBJ2-7	CASSMGGLAYEQYF	TGTGCCAGTAGTATGGGGGGTCTCGCCTACGAGCAGTACTTC
NA	TRBV24-1	TRBD1	TRBJ2-6	CATSETGTAEVANVLTF	TGTGCCACCAGTGAAACCGGGACAGCCGAGGTGGCCAACGTCCTGACTTTC
NA	TRBV2	NA	TRBJ1-5	CASSYQGNNQPQHF	TGTGCCAGCAGTTACCAGGGGAACAATCAGCCCCAGCATTTT
NA	TRBV4-2	TRBD2	TRBJ2-7	CASSRTSGRVVDEQYF	TGTGCCAGCAGCCGGACTAGCGGGAGGGTGGTTGACGAGCAGTACTTC
NA	TRBV5-4	NA	TRBJ2-7	CASSPQDRGSYEQYF	TGTGCCAGCAGCCCACAAGACCGAGGCTCCTACGAGCAGTACTTC
NA	TRBV19	TRBD2	TRBJ2-1	CASSTDLGTIIRNEQFF	TGTGCCAGTAGTACAGATCTCGGGACTATAATCCGCAATGAGCAGTTCTTC
NA	TRBV7-9	NA	TRBJ2-3	CASRDGAATQYF	TGTGCCAGCAGAGACGGAGCTGCTACGCAGTATTTT
many	TRBV14	TRBD2	TRBJ2-1	CASSQVAGGLVNEQFF	TGTGCCAGCAGCCAAGTAGCGGGAGGTTTAGTCAATGAGCAGTTCTTC
NA	TRBV6-6	TRBD2	TRBJ2-7	CASSYSSGYYEQYF	TGTGCCAGCAGTTATTCTAGCGGGTACTACGAGCAGTACTTC
NA	TRBV28	TRBD1	TRBJ1-2	CASRRDRGRSSYGYTF	TGTGCCAGCAGACGGGACAGGGGGCGCTCCTCCTATGGCTACACCTTC
once	TRBV6-5	TRBD2	TRBJ2-1	CASTGLAEGGEQFF	TGTGCCAGCACCGGACTAGCGGAGGGCGGTGAGCAGTTCTTC
NA	TRBV11-2	TRBD1	TRBJ2-7	CASSLERDRVIQYF	TGTGCCAGCAGCTTAGAACGGGACAGGGTCATCCAGTACTTC
NA	TRBV6-7	NA	TRBJ2-3	CASSPGTEGSTDTQYF	TGTGCCAGCAGCCCGGGAACAGAGGGTTCCACAGATACGCAGTATTTT
NA	TRBV6-5	NA	TRBJ2-7	CASSYSRGRGYEQYF	TGTGCCAGCAGTTACTCCCGGGGGAGAGGGTACGAGCAGTACTTC
NA	TRBV19	NA	TRBJ2-2	CASSIGQGRDTGELFF	TGTGCCAGTAGTATAGGGCAGGGGAGGGACACCGGGGAGCTGTTTTTT
NA	TRBV4-2	NA	TRBJ2-4	CASSLRLKNIQYF	TGTGCCAGCAGCCTAAGACTAAAAAACATTCAGTACTTC
few	TRBV28	TRBD1	TRBJ2-5	CASSKSRGLETQYF	TGTGCCAGCAGCAAAAGCAGGGGGTTGGAGACCCAGTACTTC
NA	TRBV7-2	TRBD2	TRBJ2-1	CASSLGTSGNNEQFF	TGTGCCAGCAGCTTAGGAACTAGCGGTAACAATGAGCAGTTCTTC
NA	TRBV5-4	NA	TRBJ1-2	CASSSQDSYGYTF	TGTGCCAGCAGCTCACAGGACAGCTATGGCTACACCTTC
NA	TRBV7-9	TRBD1	TRBJ2-1	CASSRDSSYNEQFF	TGTGCCAGCAGCCGGGACAGTTCGTACAATGAGCAGTTCTTC
NA	TRBV11-3	TRBD2	TRBJ2-5	CASSSGLAGGETQYF	TGTGCCAGCAGCAGCGGACTAGCGGGTGGAGAGACCCAGTACTTC
once	TRBV7-2	NA	TRBJ1-1	CASRPASGTEAFF	TGTGCCAGCAGACCTGCCTCAGGGACTGAAGCTTTCTTT
few	TRBV6-5	NA	TRBJ2-1	CASSSPLAKQYNEQFF	TGTGCCAGCAGTTCCCCCCTAGCGAAACAATACAATGAGCAGTTCTTC
NA	TRBV6-5	TRBD2	TRBJ2-1	CASSYAGLVTEQFF	TGTGCCAGCAGTTACGCGGGACTAGTAACTGAGCAGTTCTTC
NA	TRBV11-2	NA	TRBJ2-7	CASSLGLTGNEQYF	TGTGCCAGCAGCTTAGGTTTAACAGGGAACGAGCAGTACTTC
NA	TRBV11-3	NA	TRBJ2-7	CASSTTPASYEQYF	TGTGCCAGCAGCACCACTCCCGCATCCTACGAGCAGTACTTC
NA	TRBV18	TRBD2	TRBJ2-3	CASSPLGAGADTQYF	TGTGCCAGCTCACCCCTCGGCGCGGGAGCAGATACGCAGTATTTT
NA	TRBV11-3	NA	TRBJ2-7	CASSLQGTGSYEQYF	TGTGCCAGCAGCCTGCAGGGGACGGGAAGTTACGAGCAGTACTTC
NA	TRBV7-9	NA	TRBJ1-2	CASSLAQGSGYTF	TGTGCCAGCAGCTTAGCTCAGGGAAGTGGCTACACCTTC
NA	TRBV7-9	TRBD2	TRBJ2-2	CASSPPGTSGAGELFF	TGTGCCAGCAGCCCGCCCGGGACTAGTGGAGCCGGGGAGCTGTTTTTT
NA	TRBV29-1	TRBD1	TRBJ1-2	CSEVTGGVGYGYTF	TGCAGCGAGGTCACAGGGGGGGTGGGCTATGGCTACACCTTC
NA	TRBV21-1	NA	TRBJ2-7	CASSNIRQWSSYEQYF	TGTGCCAGCAGCAACATAAGACAGTGGAGCTCCTACGAGCAGTACTTC
NA	TRBV11-2	NA	TRBJ2-1	CASSPGLGSYNEQFF	TGTGCCAGCAGCCCAGGGCTAGGCAGTTACAATGAGCAGTTCTTC
NA	TRBV6-2/TRBV6-3	NA	TRBJ1-2	CASSQEDYGYTF	TGTGCCAGCAGCCAGGAGGACTATGGCTACACCTTC
NA	TRBV28	TRBD1	TRBJ1-2	CASSPGTVTNYGYTF	TGTGCCAGCAGTCCGGGGACAGTTACTAACTATGGCTACACCTTC
NA	TRBV6-5	NA	TRBJ1-2	CASSYSYREGYGYTF	TGTGCCAGCAGTTACTCGTACAGGGAGGGCTATGGCTACACCTTC
few	TRBV6-5	TRBD2	TRBJ2-7	CASKILAGGRRQYF	TGTGCCAGCAAGATACTAGCGGGAGGGCGTCGGCAGTACTTC
NA	TRBV3-1/TRBV3-2	NA	TRBJ2-1	CASSQVPDRYNEQFF	TGTGCCAGCAGCCAAGTTCCCGACAGATACAATGAGCAGTTCTTC
NA	TRBV9	NA	TRBJ1-3	CASSPGGSVSGNTIYF	TGTGCCAGCAGCCCAGGAGGGTCGGTCTCTGGAAACACCATATATTTT
NA	TRBV6-4	TRBD1	TRBJ2-7	CASRRPRDSVAYEQYF	TGTGCCAGCAGAAGACCCCGGGACAGCGTTGCCTACGAGCAGTACTTC
NA	TRBV19	NA	TRBJ1-1	CASSIFRGNTEAFF	TGTGCCAGTAGTATTTTTCGGGGGAACACTGAAGCTTTCTTT
NA	TRBV11-2	TRBD2	TRBJ2-1	CASSPALAGYNEQFF	TGTGCCAGCAGCCCCGCTCTAGCGGGGTACAATGAGCAGTTCTTC
NA	TRBV25-1	TRBD1	TRBJ2-7	CASSAGTGAYEQYF	TGTGCCAGCAGTGCCGGGACAGGGGCCTACGAGCAGTACTTC
NA	TRBV5-1	TRBD2	TRBJ2-7	CASLELAGASGEQYF	TGCGCCAGCCTCGAACTAGCGGGGGCCTCCGGCGAGCAGTACTTC
NA	TRBV19	NA	TRBJ1-6	CASSMVARDSPLHF	TGTGCCAGTAGTATGGTCGCTCGGGATTCACCCCTCCACTTT
NA	TRBV4-2	NA	TRBJ1-5	CASSQSGGQPQHF	TGTGCCAGCAGCCAGAGCGGGGGGCAGCCCCAGCATTTT
once	TRBV5-1	TRBD1	TRBJ2-5	CASTFTGVHETQYF	TGCGCCAGCACCTTTACAGGGGTCCACGAGACCCAGTACTTC
NA	TRBV5-6	TRBD1	TRBJ1-6	CASSAGQGHNSPLHF	TGTGCCAGCAGCGCGGGACAGGGACATAATTCACCCCTCCACTTT
NA	TRBV6-2/TRBV6-3	NA	TRBJ1-5	CASSKGGGNQPQHF	TGTGCCAGCAGTAAAGGAGGGGGCAATCAGCCCCAGCATTTT
NA	TRBV25-1	NA	TRBJ2-5	CASNDNSKRTQYF	TGTGCCAGCAATGACAACTCCAAGAGAACCCAGTACTTC
NA	TRBV12-3/TRBV12-4	NA	TRBJ1-4	CASSLPGGPPSF	TGTGCCAGCAGTCTCCCCGGGGGGCCCCCGTCTTTT